The rows below give T cell receptor beta chains drawn from one sample of a study of blood T cell repertoires in COVID-19. Sequencing was performed with immunoSEQ multiplex PCR; in TCRdb, only in-frame clones are kept and a portion is missing. The repertoire holds 350,000 or so clones, roughly 90% seen once, with approximately 1% in the top ten. The source material was PBMCs or T cells enriched from blood (not recorded which). The source is a woman younger than 45 who had been exposed to COVID-19. Each CDR3 is given with its conserved first and last residue. The D gene is left open where the match is weak. Not every row has a clone size; where given, it reads once, few, many or a size class.

clone size	D gene	V gene	J gene	CDR3 DNA	CDR3 protein
.	TRBD1	TRBV11-2	TRBJ1-5	TGTGCCAGCAGCTTAGGCGCGCTGGCAGGGGGAGACCAGCCCCAGCATTTT	CASSLGALAGGDQPQHF
.	.	TRBV29-1	TRBJ2-7	TGCAGCGTTGAGAAACTAGCAGACCCACCTAAGCGGTACTTC	CSVEKLADPPKRYF
.	.	TRBV3-1/TRBV3-2	TRBJ1-2	TGTGCCAGCAGTTCCGGGTATGGCTACACCTTC	CASSSGYGYTF
.	.	TRBV4-2	TRBJ1-6	TGTGCCAGCAGCCAAGTTGGGGGCGGGAGCTCCTATAATTCACCCCTCCACTTT	CASSQVGGGSSYNSPLHF
once	.	TRBV3-1/TRBV3-2	TRBJ2-7	TGTGCCAGCAGCCCAAACAGGGCAGCCCACGAGCAGTACTTC	CASSPNRAAHEQYF
.	.	TRBV6-1	TRBJ1-5	TGTGCCAGCAGTGAAGGGACACCTTATCAGCCCCAGCATTTT	CASSEGTPYQPQHF
.	.	TRBV23-1	TRBJ2-7	TGCGCCAGCAGTCAAAAGTTGTTGGGCGCCTACGAGCAGTACTTC	CASSQKLLGAYEQYF
few	.	TRBV2	TRBJ1-1	TGTGCCAGCAGTGATCGGGGGGCGGGGAACACTGAAGCTTTCTTT	CASSDRGAGNTEAFF
.	TRBD1	TRBV12-3/TRBV12-4	TRBJ1-2	TGTGCCAGCACCTGGACAGGGGGCCGTGGCTACACCTTC	CASTWTGGRGYTF
.	.	TRBV7-3	TRBJ1-1	TGTGCCACCTCACGGACCCGCGGGGTTGAAGCTTTCTTT	CATSRTRGVEAFF
.	.	TRBV28	TRBJ2-5	TGTGCCAGCAGTTTAGACTACCAAGAGACCCAGTACTTC	CASSLDYQETQYF
.	TRBD1	TRBV15	TRBJ2-5	TGTGCCACCAGCAGAGAACTTGCAGGGGGCGGTGGCGAGACCCAGTACTTC	CATSRELAGGGGETQYF
few	.	TRBV21-1	TRBJ1-4	TGTGCCAGCACCGATTCGACAGGGGAAAAACTGTTTTTT	CASTDSTGEKLFF
.	.	TRBV5-1	TRBJ1-4	TGCGCCAGCAGCTTGCGTAACCAGGATGAAAAACTGTTTTTT	CASSLRNQDEKLFF
.	.	TRBV13	TRBJ2-3	TGTGCCAGCAGCTCCGTAGTTCCAGATACGCAGTATTTT	CASSSVVPDTQYF
.	.	TRBV10-1	TRBJ1-4	TGCGCCAGCAGTGACAGGGTGTTTACAGGAAAACTGTTTTTT	CASSDRVFTGKLFF
.	TRBD1	TRBV19	TRBJ1-1	TGTGCCAGTAGTATCGACAGGGGTTGGACTGAAGCTTTCTTT	CASSIDRGWTEAFF
few	TRBD2	TRBV4-1	TRBJ2-7	TGCGCCAGCAGCCATCTAGACGTTGGACTAGCGGGTGAGCAGTACTTC	CASSHLDVGLAGEQYF
.	.	TRBV28	TRBJ2-7	TGTGCCAGCAGTTTGATACAGGGATTTGGCTACGAGCAGTACTTC	CASSLIQGFGYEQYF
.	TRBD1	TRBV28	TRBJ2-4	TGTGCCAGCAGCTCGGGACAGTACATTCAGTACTTC	CASSSGQYIQYF
.	.	TRBV28	TRBJ2-1	TGTGCCAGCAGTTTGGTCCCACTGGGGGGGCTCCACTACAATGAGCAGTTCTTC	CASSLVPLGGLHYNEQFF
.	TRBD1	TRBV25-1	TRBJ1-2	TGTGCCAGCAAATCTACAGGGGCTGGCTACACCTTC	CASKSTGAGYTF